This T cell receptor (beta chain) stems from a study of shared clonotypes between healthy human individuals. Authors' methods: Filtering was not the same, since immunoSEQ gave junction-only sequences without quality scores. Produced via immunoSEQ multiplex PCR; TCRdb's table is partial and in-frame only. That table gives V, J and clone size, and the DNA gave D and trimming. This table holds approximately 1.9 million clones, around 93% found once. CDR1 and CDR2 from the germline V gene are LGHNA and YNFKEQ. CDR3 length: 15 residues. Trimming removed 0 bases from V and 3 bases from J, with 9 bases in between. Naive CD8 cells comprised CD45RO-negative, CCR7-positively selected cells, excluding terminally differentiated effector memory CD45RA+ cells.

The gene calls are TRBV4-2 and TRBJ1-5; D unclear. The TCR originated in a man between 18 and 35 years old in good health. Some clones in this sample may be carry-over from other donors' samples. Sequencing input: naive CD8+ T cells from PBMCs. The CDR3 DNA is TGTGCCAGCAGCCAAGAGGGCAGGAACAATCAGCCCCAGCATTTT. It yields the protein CASSQEGRNNQPQHF.